This is a list of T cell receptor beta chains from one sample in a study of OX40 agonist ivuxolimab in advanced cancers. Some clones are missing from TCRdb's copy, which holds only in-frame ones; the method was immunoSEQ multiplex PCR. The sample comprises over 70,000 clones, about 88% of which are singletons, and 0.25% to 0.3% rests with the top ten. This sample comprised CD4+ or CD8+ T cells sorted from blood, obtained in a trial of the OX40 agonist ivuxolimab. The source is an adult with an advanced solid tumor such as melanoma, head and neck, liver or kidney cancer. The CDR3 runs from the conserved cysteine through the conserved F or W. Fields, in order: clone size, V gene, D gene, J gene, CDR3 length, CDR3 DNA, CDR3 protein. A D gene is named only where the DNA matches it firmly. Clone size appears in some rows only: once, few, many, or a class for an expanded clone.

-	TRBV15	-	TRBJ1-3	15	TGTGCCACCAGCAGAGATGGTCGGGGGGGAGACACCATATATTTT	CATSRDGRGGDTIYF
few	TRBV7-8	TRBD1	TRBJ1-1	15	TGTGCCAGCATTAAGGACAGGGGGAGGAGAACTGAAGCTTTCTTT	CASIKDRGRRTEAFF
-	TRBV29-1	-	TRBJ1-3	13	TGCAGCGGCCAATCTCATCTTGGAAACACCATATATTTT	CSGQSHLGNTIYF
-	TRBV6-1	-	TRBJ1-1	13	TGTGCCAGCAGGAGGGGGGTCGACACTGAAGCTTTCTTT	CASRRGVDTEAFF
-	TRBV6-5	-	TRBJ2-1	16	TGTGCCAGCAGTTATATCGGGAGCGGTGGAAGAAATGAGCAGTTCTTC	CASSYIGSGGRNEQFF
-	TRBV7-2	-	TRBJ1-1	17	TGTGCCAGCAGCTTAGAGGGCCCAGGTCAGCCGAACACTGAAGCTTTCTTT	CASSLEGPGQPNTEAFF
few	TRBV9	-	TRBJ1-1	14	TGTGCCAGCAGCGTAGAGGCAGGCAATTATGAAGCTTTCTTT	CASSVEAGNYEAFF
-	TRBV5-1	TRBD2	TRBJ2-5	16	TGCGCCAGCAGCTTGTCGAGCGGGGGTTCTCAAGAGACCCAGTACTTC	CASSLSSGGSQETQYF
-	TRBV2	TRBD1	TRBJ1-4	16	TGTGCCAGCAGTGCCCAACAGGGGAGGACTAATGAAAAACTGTTTTTT	CASSAQQGRTNEKLFF
-	TRBV9	TRBD1	TRBJ1-1	14	TGTGCCAGCAGCGGCGGACAGGGGGACACTGAAGCTTTCTTT	CASSGGQGDTEAFF
-	TRBV11-3	TRBD1	TRBJ2-1	13	TGTGCCAGCAGCCCGGGACAGCCCAATGAGCAGTTCTTC	CASSPGQPNEQFF
-	TRBV18	-	TRBJ1-4	15	TGTGCCAGCTCACCACTGGCAGGGCCGGGTGAAAAACTGTTTTTT	CASSPLAGPGEKLFF
-	TRBV5-1	-	TRBJ1-2	14	TGCGCCAGCAGCTTGGTGGGGCAGAACTATGGCTACACCTTC	CASSLVGQNYGYTF
once	TRBV4-1	-	TRBJ1-6	14	TGCGCCAGCAGCCAAGTGGGGCTTAGTTCACCCCTCCACTTT	CASSQVGLSSPLHF
-	TRBV6-6	-	TRBJ2-5	11	TGTGCCAGCAGTTACGGAGAGACCCAGTACTTC	CASSYGETQYF
-	TRBV19	TRBD1	TRBJ2-2	18	TGTGCCAGTAGTATAGAAAGGACAGGGGCCGCGAACACCGGGGAGCTGTTTTTT	CASSIERTGAANTGELFF
-	TRBV7-6	TRBD1	TRBJ1-5	18	TGTGCCAGCAGCTTAGGAGCAGGGGGCAGAACTTCCAATCAGCCCCAGCATTTT	CASSLGAGGRTSNQPQHF
many	TRBV7-9	-	TRBJ1-4	12	TGTGCCAGCAGCGGTTGGGATGAAAAACTGTTTTTT	CASSGWDEKLFF
-	TRBV19	-	TRBJ2-5	16	TGTGCCAGTAGTATCGGGACCGGCCAAAACCGGGAGACCCAGTACTTC	CASSIGTGQNRETQYF
-	TRBV5-1	TRBD1	TRBJ2-7	17	TGCGCCAGCAGCCCGAGTAATTCGGGACAGGGGGCAGGGGAGCAGTACTTC	CASSPSNSGQGAGEQYF
-	TRBV14	TRBD1	TRBJ1-6	13	TGTGCCAGTGGACAGGGGGCCAAATCACCCCTCCACTTT	CASGQGAKSPLHF
-	TRBV19	-	TRBJ2-5	16	TGTGCCAGTAAACCGGGTAGAAACGGGGGTAGAGAGACCCAGTACTTC	CASKPGRNGGRETQYF
-	TRBV11-2	TRBD2	TRBJ2-1	18	TGTGCCAGCAGCTCAAAGGTATTGAGCGGGGGGTCCTACAATGAGCAGTTCTTC	CASSSKVLSGGSYNEQFF
-	TRBV2	-	TRBJ1-2	12	TGTGCCACCCAGCGGTTCGGCTATGGCTACACCTTC	CATQRFGYGYTF
-	TRBV6-5	-	TRBJ1-1	12	TGTGCCAGCAGTCGGTCAACTACTGAAGCTTTCTTT	CASSRSTTEAFF
-	TRBV5-6	-	TRBJ2-7	12	TGTGCCAGCAGCTTGGTATCGTACGAGCAGTACTTC	CASSLVSYEQYF
-	TRBV6-1	-	TRBJ2-7	13	TGTGCCAGCAGTGAAGCGCCTTCCTACGAGCAGTACTTC	CASSEAPSYEQYF
-	TRBV2	-	TRBJ2-3	15	TGTGCCAGCAATCCAGGGTCCAGCGGACCAGATACGCAGTATTTT	CASNPGSSGPDTQYF
-	TRBV5-1	TRBD2	TRBJ2-1	15	TGCGCCAGCAGCTTGGGACTAGCGGGGAGCAATGAGCAGTTCTTC	CASSLGLAGSNEQFF
-	TRBV2	-	TRBJ1-1	13	TGTGCCACAACCTTACAGGGTAGTAGGGAAGCTTTCTTT	CATTLQGSREAFF
-	TRBV19	-	TRBJ1-2	15	TGTGCCAGTAGTATATTTGGGGCCGGGGGCTATGGCTACACCTTC	CASSIFGAGGYGYTF
-	TRBV7-7	-	TRBJ2-7	15	TGTGCTAGCAGCGCCGACCCTGGGGGCTTAGACGAGCAGTACTTC	CASSADPGGLDEQYF
-	TRBV7-2	-	TRBJ2-1	15	TGTGCCAGCAGCTTAGATATACGGTCCGGGGTTGGGCAGTTCTTC	CASSLDIRSGVGQFF
few	TRBV5-1	-	TRBJ1-6	16	TGCGCCAGCAGCACAGTCCCCGGGCTGGGGGATTCACCCCTCCACTTT	CASSTVPGLGDSPLHF
-	TRBV18	TRBD1	TRBJ1-1	16	TGTGCCAGCTCAACGGGACAGGCCGGAAAGAACACTGAAGCTTTCTTT	CASSTGQAGKNTEAFF
-	TRBV6-6	-	TRBJ1-1	15	TGTGCCAGCAGTTACCCTCAGGGCCCGTTGTCTGAAGCTTTCTTT	CASSYPQGPLSEAFF
-	TRBV10-3	-	TRBJ1-4	15	TGTGCCATCAGCCCAACACAGGGAAATAATGAAAAACTGTTTTTT	CAISPTQGNNEKLFF
once	TRBV18	-	TRBJ2-7	15	TGTGCCAGCTCACCGGGCGGAGCTGGACGCTACGAGCAGTACTTC	CASSPGGAGRYEQYF
-	TRBV6-1	-	TRBJ1-3	12	TGTGCCAGCGGGGATAAAGGAAACACCATATATTTT	CASGDKGNTIYF
few	TRBV25-1	TRBD1	TRBJ1-5	17	TGTGCCAGCAGTGGAGGGACAGGGGGCATTGGCAATCAGCCCCAGCATTTT	CASSGGTGGIGNQPQHF